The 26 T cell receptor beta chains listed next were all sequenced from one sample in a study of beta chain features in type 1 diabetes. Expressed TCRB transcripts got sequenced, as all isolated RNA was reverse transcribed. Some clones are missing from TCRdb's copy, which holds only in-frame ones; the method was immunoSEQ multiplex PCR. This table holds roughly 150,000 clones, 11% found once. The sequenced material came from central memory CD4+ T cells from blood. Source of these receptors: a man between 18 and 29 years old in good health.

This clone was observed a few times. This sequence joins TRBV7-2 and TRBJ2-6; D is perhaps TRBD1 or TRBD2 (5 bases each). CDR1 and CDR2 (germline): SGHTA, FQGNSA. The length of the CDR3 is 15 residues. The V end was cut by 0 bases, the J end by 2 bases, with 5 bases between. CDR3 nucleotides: TGTGCCAGCAGCTTAGCGGGGGCTGGGGCCAACGTCCTGACTTTC. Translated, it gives CASSLAGAGANVLTF.

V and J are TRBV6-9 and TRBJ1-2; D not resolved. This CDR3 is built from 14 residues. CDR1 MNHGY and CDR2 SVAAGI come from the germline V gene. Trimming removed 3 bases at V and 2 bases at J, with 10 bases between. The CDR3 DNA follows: TGTGCCAGCAGTTACGCGGCGGGGAACTATGGCTACACCTTC. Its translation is CASSYAAGNYGYTF.

The DNA of the CDR3 is TGTGCCACCAGCAGAGTATCCGGGACTAACATTTACAATGAGCAGTTCTTC. Translating it yields CATSRVSGTNIYNEQFF. V is TRBV15 and J is TRBJ2-1, with TRBD2 matching over 7 bases. From germline, CDR1 is LNHNV and CDR2 YYDKDF (reference sequence). Trimming cost V 1 base and J 4 bases; bases outside gene matches: 10. The CDR3 is 17 amino acids.

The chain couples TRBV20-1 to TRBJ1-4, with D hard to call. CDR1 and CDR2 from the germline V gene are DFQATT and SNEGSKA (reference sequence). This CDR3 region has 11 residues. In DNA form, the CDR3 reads TGCAGCTCCCAGGATAATGAAAAACTGTTTTTT. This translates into CSSQDNEKLFF.

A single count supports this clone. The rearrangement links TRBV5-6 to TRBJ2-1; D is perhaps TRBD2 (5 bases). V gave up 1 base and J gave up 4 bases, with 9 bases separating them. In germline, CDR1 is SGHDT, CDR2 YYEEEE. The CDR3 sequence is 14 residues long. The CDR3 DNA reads TGTGCCAGCAGCTTGTACAGCGGTTACAATGAGCAGTTCTTC. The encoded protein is CASSLYSGYNEQFF.

This CDR3 is CASRVATDTQYF. The CDR3 nucleotides read TGCGCCAGCAGGGTAGCGACAGATACGCAGTATTTT. V usage is TRBV5-1 and J usage is TRBJ2-3; perhaps TRBD2 as D (5 bases). The CDR3 sequence is 12 residues long. Trimming removed 5 bases at V and 3 bases at J, with 7 bases between. Germline V CDR1 and CDR2: SGHRS, YFSETQ.

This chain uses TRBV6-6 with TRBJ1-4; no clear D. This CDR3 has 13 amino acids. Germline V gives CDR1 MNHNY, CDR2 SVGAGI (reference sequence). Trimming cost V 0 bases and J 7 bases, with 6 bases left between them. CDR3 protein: CASSYSIAEKLFF. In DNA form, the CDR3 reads TGTGCCAGCAGTTACTCGATCGCTGAAAAACTGTTTTTT.

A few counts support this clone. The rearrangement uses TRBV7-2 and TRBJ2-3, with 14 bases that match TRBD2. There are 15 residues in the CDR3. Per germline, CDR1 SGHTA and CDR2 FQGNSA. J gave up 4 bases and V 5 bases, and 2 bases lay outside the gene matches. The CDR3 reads CASSRLAGGPDTQYF. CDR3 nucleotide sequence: TGTGCCAGCAGCCGACTAGCGGGGGGGCCAGATACGCAGTATTTT.

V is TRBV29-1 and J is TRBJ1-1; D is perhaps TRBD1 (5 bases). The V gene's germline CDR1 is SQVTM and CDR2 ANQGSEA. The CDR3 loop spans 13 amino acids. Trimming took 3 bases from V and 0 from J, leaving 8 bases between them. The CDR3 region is CSVENRLNTEAFF. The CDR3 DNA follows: TGCAGCGTTGAGAACAGGCTGAACACTGAAGCTTTCTTT.

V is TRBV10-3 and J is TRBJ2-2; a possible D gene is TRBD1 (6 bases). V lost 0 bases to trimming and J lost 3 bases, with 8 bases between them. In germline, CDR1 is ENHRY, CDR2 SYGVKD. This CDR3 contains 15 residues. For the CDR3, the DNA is TGTGCCATCAGTGAGTCGAACAGGGACACCGGGGAGCTGTTTTTT. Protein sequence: CAISESNRDTGELFF.

The CDR3 spells CASSENRPWWNQPQHF. The CDR3 DNA reads as TGTGCCAGCAGTGAAAATAGACCTTGGTGGAATCAGCCCCAGCATTTT. The chain joins TRBV2 to TRBJ1-5; D uncertain. The germline V gene has CDR1 SNHLY and CDR2 FYNNEI. The length of the CDR3 is 16 residues. Deletions cut 2 bases from V and 4 bases from J, with 15 bases between.

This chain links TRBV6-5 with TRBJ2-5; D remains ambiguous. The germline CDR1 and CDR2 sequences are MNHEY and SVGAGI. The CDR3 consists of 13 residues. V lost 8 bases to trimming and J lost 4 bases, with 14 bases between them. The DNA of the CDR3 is TGTGCCAGCGGCAGGCCGGCCTCAGAGACCCAGTACTTC. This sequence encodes CASGRPASETQYF.

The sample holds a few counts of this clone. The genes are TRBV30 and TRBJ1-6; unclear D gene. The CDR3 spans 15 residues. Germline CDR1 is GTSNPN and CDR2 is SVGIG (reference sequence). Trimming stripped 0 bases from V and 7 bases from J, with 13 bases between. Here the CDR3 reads CAWSVLGAGNSPLHF. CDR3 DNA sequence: TGTGCCTGGAGTGTACTGGGAGCGGGAAATTCACCCCTCCACTTT. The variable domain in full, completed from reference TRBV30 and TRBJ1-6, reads SQTIHQWPATLVQPVGSPLSLECTVEGTSNPNLYWYRQAAGRGLQLLFYSVGIGQISSEVPQNLSASRPQDRQFILSSKKLLLSDSGFYLCAWSVLGAGNSPLHFGNGTRLTVT.

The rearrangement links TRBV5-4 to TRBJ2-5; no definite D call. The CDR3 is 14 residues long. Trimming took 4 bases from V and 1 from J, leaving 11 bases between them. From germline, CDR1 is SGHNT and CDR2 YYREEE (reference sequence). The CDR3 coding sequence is TGTGCCAGCAGCCAAGTCGCGATCCAAGAGACCCAGTACTTC. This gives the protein CASSQVAIQETQYF.

The DNA of the CDR3 is TGTGCCAGCAGCGTAAGGGAACGGGGGGCAGATACGCAGTATTTT. It yields the protein CASSVRERGADTQYF. The chain couples TRBV9 to TRBJ2-3, with 7 bases fitting TRBD2. The CDR3 totals 15 residues. Germline V lookup: CDR1 SGDLS, CDR2 YYNGEE. The junction had 6 bases not matched to a gene; V was cut back by 1 base and J by 4 bases.

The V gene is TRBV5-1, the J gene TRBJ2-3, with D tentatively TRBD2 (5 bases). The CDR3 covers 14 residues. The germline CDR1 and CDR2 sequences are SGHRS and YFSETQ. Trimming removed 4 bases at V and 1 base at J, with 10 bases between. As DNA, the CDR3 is TGCGCCAGCAGCGTGGAGCGGCGCACAGATACGCAGTATTTT. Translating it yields CASSVERRTDTQYF.

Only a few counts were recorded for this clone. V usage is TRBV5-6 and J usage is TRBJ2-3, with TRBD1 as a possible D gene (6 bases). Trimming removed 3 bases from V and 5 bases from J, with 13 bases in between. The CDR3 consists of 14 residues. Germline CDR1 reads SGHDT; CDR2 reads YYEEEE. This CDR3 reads CASSYTDRRDTQYF. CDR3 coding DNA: TGTGCCAGCAGCTATACCGACAGGAGAGATACGCAGTATTTT. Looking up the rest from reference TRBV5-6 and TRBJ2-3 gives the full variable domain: DAGVTQSPTHLIKTRGQQVTLRCSPKSGHDTVSWYQQALGQGPQFIFQYYEEEERQRGNFPDRFSGHQFPNYSSELNVNALLLGDSALYLCASSYTDRRDTQYFGPGTRLTVL.

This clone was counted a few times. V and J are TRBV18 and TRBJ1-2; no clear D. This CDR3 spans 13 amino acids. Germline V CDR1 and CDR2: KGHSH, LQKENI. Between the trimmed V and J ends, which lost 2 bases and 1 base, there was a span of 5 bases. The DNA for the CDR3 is TGTGCCAGCTCACCAGGGGATAACTATGGCTACACCTTC. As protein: CASSPGDNYGYTF.

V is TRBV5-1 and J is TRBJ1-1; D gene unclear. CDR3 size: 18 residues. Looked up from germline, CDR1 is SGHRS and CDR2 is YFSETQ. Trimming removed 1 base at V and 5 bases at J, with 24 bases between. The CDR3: CASSLLSGIESRRTEAFF. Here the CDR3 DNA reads TGCGCCAGCAGCTTGCTCTCGGGGATCGAAAGCAGGAGGACTGAAGCTTTCTTT.

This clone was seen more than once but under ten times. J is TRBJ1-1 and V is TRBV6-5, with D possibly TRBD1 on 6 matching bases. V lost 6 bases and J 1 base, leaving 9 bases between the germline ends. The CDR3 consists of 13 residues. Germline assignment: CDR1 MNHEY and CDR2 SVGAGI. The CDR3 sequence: CASSEQGNTEAFF. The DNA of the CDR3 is TGTGCCAGCAGCGAACAGGGGAACACTGAAGCTTTCTTT.

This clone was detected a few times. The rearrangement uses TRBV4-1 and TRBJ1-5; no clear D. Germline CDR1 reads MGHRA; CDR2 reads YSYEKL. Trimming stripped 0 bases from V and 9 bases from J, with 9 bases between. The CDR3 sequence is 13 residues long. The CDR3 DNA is TGCGCCAGCAGCCAAGATCGATCCGGGCCCCAGCATTTT. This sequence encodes CASSQDRSGPQHF.

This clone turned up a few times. The CDR3 loop reads CASSEEVNAGYNEQFF. The CDR3, as DNA: TGTGCCAGCAGTGAAGAAGTGAACGCCGGCTACAATGAGCAGTTCTTC. The genes are TRBV6-1 and TRBJ2-1; D call uncertain. The germline CDR1 and CDR2 sequences are MNHNS and SASEGT. The CDR3 extends over 16 amino acids. Deletions cut 1 base from V and 3 bases from J, with 13 bases between.

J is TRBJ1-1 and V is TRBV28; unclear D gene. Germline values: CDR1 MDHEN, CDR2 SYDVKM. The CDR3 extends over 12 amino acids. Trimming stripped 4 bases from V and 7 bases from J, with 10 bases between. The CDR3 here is CASSSTSIEAFF. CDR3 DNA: TGTGCCAGCAGTTCGACCTCCATTGAAGCTTTCTTT. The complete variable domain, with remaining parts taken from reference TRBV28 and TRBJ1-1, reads DVKVTQSSRYLVKRTGEKVFLECVQDMDHENMFWYRQDPGLGLRLIYFSYDVKMKEKGDIPEGYSVSREKKERFSLILESASTNQTSMYLCASSSTSIEAFFGQGTRLTVV.

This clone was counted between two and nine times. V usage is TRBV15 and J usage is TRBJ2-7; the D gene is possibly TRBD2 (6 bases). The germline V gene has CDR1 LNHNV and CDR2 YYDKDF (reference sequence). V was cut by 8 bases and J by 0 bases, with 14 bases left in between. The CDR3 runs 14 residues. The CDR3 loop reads CATSAGTFSYEQYF. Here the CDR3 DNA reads TGTGCCACCTCGGCGGGGACCTTCTCCTACGAGCAGTACTTC.

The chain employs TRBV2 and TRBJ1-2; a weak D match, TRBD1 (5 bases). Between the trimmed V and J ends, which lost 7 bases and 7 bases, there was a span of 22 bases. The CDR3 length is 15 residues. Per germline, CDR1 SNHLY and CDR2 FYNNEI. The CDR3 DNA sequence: TGTGCCAGCATTCGACGGGCAGGGAATATTGGTGGCTACACCTTC. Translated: CASIRRAGNIGGYTF.

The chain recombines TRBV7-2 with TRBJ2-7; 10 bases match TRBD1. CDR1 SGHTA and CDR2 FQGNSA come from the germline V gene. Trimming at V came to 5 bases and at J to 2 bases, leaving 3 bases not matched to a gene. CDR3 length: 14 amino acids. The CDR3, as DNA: TGTGCCAGCAGCCGGGACAGGGGAACCTACGAGCAGTACTTC. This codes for CASSRDRGTYEQYF.